This TCR beta chain was retrieved from a study of response to subunit inactivated influenza vaccine (dated by TCRdb to 2016 to 2018). Turning to the overall study: To follow how T cells responded to a trivalent subunit inactivated influenza vaccine, the researchers relied on deep quantitative profiling of the T cell receptor repertoire. General conclusions and limits of the study: The authors proposed that each seasonal influenza vaccination may bring in only a limited number of new T cells.

The CDR3 goes from the cysteine to the phenylalanine over 18 residues. CDR3 DNA only is kept here, 54 bases in frame from base 1. V loses 5 bases at its end and J loses 4 bases; junction bases beyond the gene matches: 18. This clonotype has at least ten counts. Its antigen is still unknown. Base quality data are lacking; no much larger clone is found one base away. The library was prepared using RT-PCR. TCRdb names Illumina HiSeq 2500 as the instrument used. Through fastp at Q25 and MiXCR, TCRdb rebuilt clones from the public reads, retaining in-frame beta chains. When rows share a CDR3 protein, they turn into one entry using the most common DNA and genes. The sample yields under 550,000 distinct CDR3 sequences; roughly 7.6% were counted once. The top ten hold about an eighth of the sample.

This sequence uses TRBV12-3 or TRBV12-4 and TRBJ2-3, with 7 bases aligning to TRBD2. This specimen was PBMCs from blood, taken approximately 25 months after vaccination. This sequence originates from a man aged 45 to 75 who received an inactivated influenza vaccine. Donor details come from another sample of the same person, matched by shared clones. DNA sequence: TGTGCCAGCAGTCTCAAAACCGGGACTACGAAATCCCCAGATACGCAGTATTTT. This yields the protein CASSLKTGTTKSPDTQYF.